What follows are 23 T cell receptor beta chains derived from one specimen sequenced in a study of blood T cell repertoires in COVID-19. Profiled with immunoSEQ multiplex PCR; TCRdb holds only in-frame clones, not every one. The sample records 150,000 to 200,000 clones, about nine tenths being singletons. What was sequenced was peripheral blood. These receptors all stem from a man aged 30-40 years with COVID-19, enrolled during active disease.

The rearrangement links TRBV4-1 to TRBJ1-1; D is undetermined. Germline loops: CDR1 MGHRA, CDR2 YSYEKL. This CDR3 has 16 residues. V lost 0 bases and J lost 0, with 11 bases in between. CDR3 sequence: CASSQEDYIMNTEAFF. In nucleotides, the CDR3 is TGCGCCAGCAGCCAAGAAGACTACATCATGAACACTGAAGCTTTCTTT.

CDR3 residues: CASSISIPGREQYF. The CDR3 coding sequence is TGTGCCAGTAGTATTTCCATCCCAGGCAGGGAGCAGTACTTC. The chain combines TRBV19 with TRBJ2-7; no firm D call. The germline V gene encodes CDR1 LNHDA and CDR2 SQIVND (reference sequence). The length of the CDR3 is 14 residues. V shed 3 bases and J shed 7 bases, with 16 bases lying between them.

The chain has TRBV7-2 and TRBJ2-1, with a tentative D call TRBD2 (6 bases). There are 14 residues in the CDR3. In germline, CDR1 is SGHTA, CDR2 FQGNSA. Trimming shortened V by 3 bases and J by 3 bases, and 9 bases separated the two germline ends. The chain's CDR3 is CASSLGGIYNEQFF. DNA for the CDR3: TGTGCCAGCAGCTTGGGGGGAATCTACAATGAGCAGTTCTTC. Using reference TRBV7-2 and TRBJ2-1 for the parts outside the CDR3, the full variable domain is GAGVSQSPSNKVTEKGKDVELRCDPISGHTALYWYRQSLGQGLEFLIYFQGNSAPDKSGLPSDRFSAERTGGSVSTLTIQRTQQEDSAVYLCASSLGGIYNEQFFGPGTRLTVL.

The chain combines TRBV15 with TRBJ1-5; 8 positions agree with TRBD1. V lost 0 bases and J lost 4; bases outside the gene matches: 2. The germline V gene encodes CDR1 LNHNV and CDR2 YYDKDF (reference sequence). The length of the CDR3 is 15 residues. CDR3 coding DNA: TGTGCCACCAGCAGAGAGTACAGGGGGAATCAGCCCCAGCATTTT. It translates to CATSREYRGNQPQHF.

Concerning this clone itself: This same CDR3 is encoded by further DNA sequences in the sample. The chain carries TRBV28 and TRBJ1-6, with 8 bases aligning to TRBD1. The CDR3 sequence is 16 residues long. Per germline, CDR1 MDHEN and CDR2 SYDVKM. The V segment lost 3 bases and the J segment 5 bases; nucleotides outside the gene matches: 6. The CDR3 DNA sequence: TGTGCCAGCAGTTTTGGGACAGGTCTAGATAATTCACCCCTCCACTTT. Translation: CASSFGTGLDNSPLHF.

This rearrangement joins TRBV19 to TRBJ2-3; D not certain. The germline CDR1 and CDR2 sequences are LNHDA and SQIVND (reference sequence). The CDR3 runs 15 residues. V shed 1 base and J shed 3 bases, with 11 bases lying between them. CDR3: CASSIAWLETDTQYF. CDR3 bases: TGTGCCAGTAGTATAGCTTGGCTAGAAACAGATACGCAGTATTTT.

The CDR3 sequence: CASSQVGAREQYF. The CDR3 coding sequence is TGCGCCAGCAGCCAAGTCGGAGCGCGCGAGCAGTACTTC. This chain links TRBV4-1 with TRBJ2-7; no reliable D call. The germline V and J ends were trimmed by 1 base and 6 bases, with 10 bases remaining between them. Germline V gene sequence: CDR1 MGHRA, CDR2 YSYEKL. This CDR3 has 13 residues.

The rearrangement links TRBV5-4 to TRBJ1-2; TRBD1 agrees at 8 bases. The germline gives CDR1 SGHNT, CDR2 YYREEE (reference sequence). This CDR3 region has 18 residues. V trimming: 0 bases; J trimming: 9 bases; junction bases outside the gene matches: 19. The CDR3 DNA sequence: TGTGCCAGCAGCTTGGGTAGGGCAGGGGGCACGCCCGGTAGTAGCTACACCTTC. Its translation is CASSLGRAGGTPGSSYTF. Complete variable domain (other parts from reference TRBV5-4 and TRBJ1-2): ETGVTQSPTHLIKTRGQQVTLRCSSQSGHNTVSWYQQALGQGPQFIFQYYREEENGRGNFPPRFSGLQFPNYSSELNVNALELDDSALYLCASSLGRAGGTPGSSYTFGSGTRLTVV.

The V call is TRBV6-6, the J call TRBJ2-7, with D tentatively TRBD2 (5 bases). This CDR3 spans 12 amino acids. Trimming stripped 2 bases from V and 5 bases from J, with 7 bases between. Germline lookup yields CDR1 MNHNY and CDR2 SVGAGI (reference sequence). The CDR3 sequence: CASSYRGNEQYF. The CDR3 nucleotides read TGTGCCAGCAGTTACCGAGGGAACGAGCAGTACTTC.

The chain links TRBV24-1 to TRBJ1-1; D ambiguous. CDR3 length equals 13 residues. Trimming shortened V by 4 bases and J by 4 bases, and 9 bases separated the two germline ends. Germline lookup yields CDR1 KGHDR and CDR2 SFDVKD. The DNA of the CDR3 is TGTGCCACCAGTGAGAGGTTGGGCACTGAAGCTTTCTTT. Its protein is CATSERLGTEAFF.

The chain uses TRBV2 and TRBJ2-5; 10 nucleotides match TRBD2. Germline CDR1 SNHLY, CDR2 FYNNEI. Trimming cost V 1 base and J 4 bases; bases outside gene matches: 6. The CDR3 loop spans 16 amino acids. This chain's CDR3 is CASSEGAGGPIETQYF. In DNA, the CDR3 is TGTGCCAGCAGTGAAGGAGCGGGGGGGCCTATAGAGACCCAGTACTTC.

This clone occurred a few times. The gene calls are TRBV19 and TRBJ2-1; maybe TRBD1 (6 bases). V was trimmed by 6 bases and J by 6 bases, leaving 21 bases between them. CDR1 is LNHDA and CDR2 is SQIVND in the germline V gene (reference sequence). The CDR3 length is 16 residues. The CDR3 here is CASSTHATEGGNEQFF. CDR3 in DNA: TGTGCCAGTAGCACCCACGCCACAGAAGGGGGCAATGAGCAGTTCTTC.

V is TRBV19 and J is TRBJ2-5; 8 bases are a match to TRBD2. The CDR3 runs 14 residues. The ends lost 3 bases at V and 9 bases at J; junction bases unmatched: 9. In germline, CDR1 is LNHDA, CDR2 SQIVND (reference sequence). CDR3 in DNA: TGTGCCAGTAGTATGACTAGCGACCCCCACCCCCAGTACTTC. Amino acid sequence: CASSMTSDPHPQYF.

The CDR3 DNA reads as TGTGCCAGCAGGCTTACTAGCGGGAGAACAGATACGCAGTATTTT. Translating it yields CASRLTSGRTDTQYF. The rearrangement uses TRBV28 and TRBJ2-3, with 11 bases identical to TRBD2. The CDR3 runs to 15 residues. With V trimmed by 6 bases and J by 3 bases, 5 bases remained unmatched. In germline, CDR1 is MDHEN, CDR2 SYDVKM.

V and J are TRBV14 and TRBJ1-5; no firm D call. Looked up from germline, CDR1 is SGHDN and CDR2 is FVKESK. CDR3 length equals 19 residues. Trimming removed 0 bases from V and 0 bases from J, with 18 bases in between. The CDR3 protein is CASSQDRTRRINSNQPQHF. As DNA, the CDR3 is TGTGCCAGCAGCCAAGATAGGACTCGAAGGATTAATAGCAATCAGCCCCAGCATTTT.

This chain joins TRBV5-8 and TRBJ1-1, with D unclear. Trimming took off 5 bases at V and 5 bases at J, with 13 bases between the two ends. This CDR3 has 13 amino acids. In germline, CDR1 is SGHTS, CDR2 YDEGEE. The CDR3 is CASRSVGNTEAFF. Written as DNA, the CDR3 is TGTGCCAGCAGGTCAGTCGGGAATACTGAAGCTTTCTTT.

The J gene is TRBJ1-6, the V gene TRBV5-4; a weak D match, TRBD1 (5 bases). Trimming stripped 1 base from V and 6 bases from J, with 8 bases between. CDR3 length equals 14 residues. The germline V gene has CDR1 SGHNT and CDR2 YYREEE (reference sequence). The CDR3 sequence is CASSLRQLNSPLHF. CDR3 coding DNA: TGTGCCAGCAGCTTGAGACAGCTTAATTCACCCCTCCACTTT.

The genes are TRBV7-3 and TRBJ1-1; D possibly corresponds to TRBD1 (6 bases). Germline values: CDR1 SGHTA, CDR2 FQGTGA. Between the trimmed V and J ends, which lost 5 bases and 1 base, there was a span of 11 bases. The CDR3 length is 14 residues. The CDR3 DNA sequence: TGTGCCAGCAGCAGGGGACAATCGAACACTGAAGCTTTCTTT. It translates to CASSRGQSNTEAFF.

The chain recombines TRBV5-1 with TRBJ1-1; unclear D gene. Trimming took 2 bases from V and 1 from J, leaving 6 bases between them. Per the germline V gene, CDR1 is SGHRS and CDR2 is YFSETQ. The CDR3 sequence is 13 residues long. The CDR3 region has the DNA TGCGCCAGCAGCTTTAGCACGAACACTGAAGCTTTCTTT. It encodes CASSFSTNTEAFF.

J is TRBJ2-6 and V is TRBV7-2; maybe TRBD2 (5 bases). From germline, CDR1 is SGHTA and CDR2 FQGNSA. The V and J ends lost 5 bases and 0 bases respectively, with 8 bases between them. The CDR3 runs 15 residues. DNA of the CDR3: TGTGCCAGCAGCGGACTGAGCTCTGGGGCCAACGTCCTGACTTTC. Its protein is CASSGLSSGANVLTF.

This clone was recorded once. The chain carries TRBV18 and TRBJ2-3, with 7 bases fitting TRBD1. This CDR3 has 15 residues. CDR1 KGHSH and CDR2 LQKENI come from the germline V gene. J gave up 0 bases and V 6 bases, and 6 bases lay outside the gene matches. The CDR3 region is CASSPGTVSTDTQYF. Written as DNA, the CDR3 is TGTGCCAGCTCCCCAGGGACAGTTAGCACAGATACGCAGTATTTT.

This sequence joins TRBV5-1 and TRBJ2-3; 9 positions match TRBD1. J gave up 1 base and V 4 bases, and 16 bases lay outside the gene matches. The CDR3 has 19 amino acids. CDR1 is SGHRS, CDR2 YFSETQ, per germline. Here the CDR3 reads CASSNEPGQGYAGTDTQYF. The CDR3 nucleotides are TGCGCCAGCAGCAACGAACCGGGACAGGGCTATGCGGGCACAGATACGCAGTATTTT.

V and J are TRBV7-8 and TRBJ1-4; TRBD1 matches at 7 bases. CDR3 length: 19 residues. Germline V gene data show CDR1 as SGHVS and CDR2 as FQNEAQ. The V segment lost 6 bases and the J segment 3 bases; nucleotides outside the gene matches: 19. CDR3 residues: CASSLEGLVRGRANEKLFF. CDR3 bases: TGTGCCAGCAGTCTAGAGGGATTAGTAAGGGGGCGGGCTAATGAAAAACTGTTTTTT.